The clone carrying this T cell receptor (beta chain) was counted once. What it recognizes is unknown. This specimen belongs to a study of shared clonotypes between healthy human individuals. Findings of the study overall: Depth of sequencing was expected to influence donor clonotype sharing.

CD8 cells regarded as naive lacked CD45RO, were positively chosen for CCR7, and omitted terminally differentiated effector memory CD45RA+ cells. The donors were all Caucasian adults (living in Nashville, Tennessee). Per the authors' pipeline: ImmunoSEQ yielded junction-only sequences lacking quality scores, so filtering differed. Sequencing used immunoSEQ multiplex PCR; TCRdb keeps in-frame clones, though not all of them. That table supplies the V and J calls and clone size; D and trimming were determined from the DNA. The sample carries 1.5 million to 2.5 million clones, around 96% recorded once. Germline assignment: CDR1 GTSNPN and CDR2 SVGIG (reference sequence). The CDR3 runs 12 residues. Trimming took 5 bases from V and 1 from J, leaving 8 bases between them.

The chain employs TRBV30 and TRBJ1-2; D is ambiguous. The origin of this receptor is a man between 18 and 29 years old in good health. The sequencing input was naive CD8+ T cells sorted from blood. CDR3 amino acids: CAWRADNYGYTF. The CDR3 bases are TGTGCCTGGCGGGCAGATAACTATGGCTACACCTTC.